Listed here is a single T cell receptor (beta chain). V lost 5 bases, J lost 0 bases, and 9 bases stayed unmatched. Germline CDR1 and CDR2: SGHTA and FQGNSA. The CDR3 consists of 18 residues. The sample belongs to a study of beta chain features in type 1 diabetes. The investigators reverse transcribed all of the isolated RNA, so they sequenced expressed TCRB transcripts. This table comes from immunoSEQ multiplex PCR, and its TCRdb copy is limited to in-frame clones, with some not included. This table has approximately 140,000 clones, about 7% appearing once. This TCR derives from a woman aged 30 to 39 in good health. Sample: central memory CD4+ T cells from blood. The chain recombines TRBV7-2 with TRBJ2-3, with TRBD2 matching 12 bases. As DNA, the CDR3 is TGTGCCAGCAGCGAGCCGGGACTAGCGGGTACTAGCACAGATACGCAGTATTTT. Amino acids: CASSEPGLAGTSTDTQYF. Full variable domain (remainder filled in from reference TRBV7-2 and TRBJ2-3): GAGVSQSPSNKVTEKGKDVELRCDPISGHTALYWYRQSLGQGLEFLIYFQGNSAPDKSGLPSDRFSAERTGGSVSTLTIQRTQQEDSAVYLCASSEPGLAGTSTDTQYFGPGTRLTVL.